Following are 30 T cell receptor beta chains from one sample sequenced in a study of patients and donors after allogeneic stem cell transplantation. In TCRdb, the RT-PCR reads were re-called with MiXCR into one record per CDR3 protein. Here the sample spans around 30,000 distinct CDR3 sequences, more than 8% being singletons. Sequenced material: blood, either unsorted or a sorted T cell fraction (not recorded which). The receptors stem from a human donor who was either an allogeneic HSCT recipient or a stem cell or donor lymphocyte infusion donor (not recorded which). It is not recorded whose cells these are; they may come from a transplant donor.

This clonotype was seen at least ten times. The chain links TRBV30 to TRBJ2-2; D remains ambiguous. CDR1 is GTSNPN, CDR2 SVGIG, per germline (reference sequence). The CDR3 length is 13 residues. V was pared by 2 bases and J by 4 bases, with 8 bases between. The CDR3 region has the DNA TGTGCCTGGAGTATTAGGGCCACCGGGGAGCTGTTTTTT. Translated, it gives CAWSIRATGELFF. The full variable domain, its missing parts supplied by reference TRBV30 and TRBJ2-2, is SQTIHQWPATLVQPVGSPLSLECTVEGTSNPNLYWYRQAAGRGLQLLFYSVGIGQISSEVPQNLSASRPQDRQFILSSKKLLLSDSGFYLCAWSIRATGELFFGEGSRLTVL.

There are many counts of this clonotype. The CDR3 DNA follows: TGCAGCGTTGGGGCAGCCGGGGACACCTTC. Its translation is CSVGAAGDTF. The chain employs TRBV29-1 and TRBJ1-2; no firm D call. This CDR3 has 10 residues. Trimming pared 4 bases from V and 12 bases from J, leaving 12 bases between. CDR1 is SQVTM and CDR2 is ANQGSEA in the germline V gene.

The CDR3 nucleotides read TGTGCCAGCAGCCCCAGCACAGATACGCAGTATTTT. Amino acid sequence: CASSPSTDTQYF. This chain joins TRBV7-9 and TRBJ2-3, with D unclear. The CDR3 loop spans 12 amino acids. V lost 5 bases, J lost 0 bases, and 3 bases lay in between. In germline, CDR1 is SEHNR, CDR2 FQNEAQ (reference sequence).

This sequence joins TRBV9 and TRBJ2-1; D might be TRBD2 (6 bases). The CDR3 sequence is 15 residues long. Deletions cut 2 bases from V and 0 bases from J, with 9 bases between. In germline, CDR1 is SGDLS, CDR2 YYNGEE. CDR3 DNA: TGTGCCAGCAGCGTTTTGGGGGGCTCCTACAATGAGCAGTTCTTC. Protein sequence: CASSVLGGSYNEQFF.

This chain links TRBV30 with TRBJ1-5; D remains ambiguous. The V and J ends lost 3 bases and 2 bases respectively, with 8 bases between them. Germline values: CDR1 GTSNPN, CDR2 SVGIG (reference sequence). This CDR3 spans 13 amino acids. The DNA for the CDR3 is TGTGCCTGGAGCCAGCTTCGCAATCAGCCCCAGCATTTT. It codes for CAWSQLRNQPQHF.

This clonotype turned up a few times. The chain couples TRBV7-9 to TRBJ1-3; TRBD1 might be the D (5 bases). CDR1 and CDR2 (germline): SEHNR, FQNEAQ (reference sequence). V was trimmed by 0 bases and J by 2 bases, leaving 8 bases between them. The CDR3 contains 15 residues. CDR3 coding DNA: TGTGCCAGCAGCTTAGCGCAGACAGCTGGAAACACCATATATTTT. Its translation is CASSLAQTAGNTIYF.

This clonotype was seen many times. The genes are TRBV5-4 and TRBJ2-5; possibly TRBD1 for D (5 bases). This CDR3 spans 14 amino acids. Germline loops: CDR1 SGHNT, CDR2 YYREEE (reference sequence). Trimming cost V 4 bases and J 1 base, with 11 bases left between them. In nucleotides, the CDR3 is TGTGCCAGCAGCCCAGGGAAGGGCCAAGAGACCCAGTACTTC. Amino acids: CASSPGKGQETQYF.

Many counts were recorded for this clonotype. The chain's CDR3 is CASSSGQPSRADTQYF. CDR3 bases: TGTGCCAGCAGTTCAGGACAGCCATCGAGGGCAGATACGCAGTATTTT. The chain carries TRBV28 and TRBJ2-3, with D possibly TRBD1 on 6 matching bases. CDR1 and CDR2 (germline): MDHEN, SYDVKM. The CDR3 is 16 amino acids. Trimming removed 4 bases from V and 4 bases from J, with 18 bases in between.

The gene calls are TRBV7-9 and TRBJ2-7, with 9 positions matching TRBD1. This CDR3 is 16 amino acids long. Germline CDR1 SEHNR, CDR2 FQNEAQ (reference sequence). With V trimmed by 5 bases and J by 4 bases, 12 bases remained unmatched. For the CDR3, the DNA is TGTGCCAGCAGCCCTCGATTAGACAGGGGGAAATACGAGCAGTACTTC. This gives the protein CASSPRLDRGKYEQYF.

This sequence joins TRBV28 and TRBJ1-4, with 11 bases aligning to TRBD1. There are 19 residues in the CDR3. Germline lookup yields CDR1 MDHEN and CDR2 SYDVKM. The J segment lost 3 bases and the V segment lost 6 bases, leaving 15 bases of the junction unmatched. DNA of the CDR3: TGTGCCAGCAGAGCCAGCCCGGGACAGGGGGGATTAGCTAATGAAAAACTGTTTTTT. Its protein is CASRASPGQGGLANEKLFF.

This chain joins TRBV9 and TRBJ1-5, with D perhaps TRBD1 (5 bases). CDR1 is SGDLS, CDR2 YYNGEE, per germline. The CDR3 loop spans 14 amino acids. Trimming removed 1 base from V and 2 bases from J, with 7 bases in between. CDR3: CASSVQGGNQPQHF. The CDR3 nucleotides are TGTGCCAGCAGCGTACAGGGCGGCAATCAGCCCCAGCATTTT.

The CDR3: CASSIGPRTGELFF. In DNA form, the CDR3 reads TGTGCCAGTAGTATAGGGCCGCGCACCGGGGAGCTGTTTTTT. The chain uses TRBV19 and TRBJ2-2; D unresolved. This CDR3 spans 14 amino acids. Germline V gene lookup returns CDR1 LNHDA and CDR2 SQIVND (reference sequence). V gave up 1 base and J gave up 4 bases, with 7 bases separating them.

At least ten counts were recorded for this clonotype. The J gene is TRBJ1-2, the V gene TRBV10-1; D not resolved. The CDR3 runs to 16 residues. Germline lookup yields CDR1 WNHNN and CDR2 SYGVQD (reference sequence). V was trimmed by 3 bases and J by 1 base, leaving 15 bases between them. The CDR3 bases are TGCGCCAGCAGTGAAGGTCCTTACGCAAATAACTATGGCTACACCTTC. Translated, it gives CASSEGPYANNYGYTF.

V and J are TRBV9 and TRBJ2-2; D is ambiguous. The CDR3 extends over 14 amino acids. With 0 bases removed from V and 4 bases from J, the gap between germline ends came to 7 bases. Germline CDR1 is SGDLS and CDR2 is YYNGEE. CDR3 coding DNA: TGTGCCAGCAGCGTAGGGTACTCCACCGGGGAGCTGTTTTTT. Protein sequence: CASSVGYSTGELFF.

This clonotype was seen ten or more times. The chain has TRBV7-9 and TRBJ1-1; maybe TRBD1 (5 bases). CDR1 and CDR2 (germline): SEHNR, FQNEAQ (reference sequence). Trimming pared 5 bases from V and 4 bases from J, leaving 17 bases between. This CDR3 contains 15 residues. The CDR3 reads CASSDPRGGITEAFF. CDR3 bases: TGTGCCAGCAGCGACCCGAGGGGAGGGATCACTGAAGCTTTCTTT.

This clonotype was observed at least ten times. The chain is built from TRBV11-2 and TRBJ1-1; D may be TRBD1 (5 bases). Trimming took 0 bases from V and 5 from J, leaving 10 bases between them. The CDR3 length is 14 residues. CDR1 is SGHAT, CDR2 FQNNGV, per germline. The CDR3 loop reads CASSLEARVTEAFF. In nucleotides, the CDR3 is TGTGCCAGCAGCTTAGAAGCCAGGGTTACTGAAGCTTTCTTT.

There are a few counts of this clonotype. This chain links TRBV6-2 or TRBV6-3 with TRBJ2-2; 8 nucleotides align to TRBD2. The CDR3 sequence is 16 residues long. V lost 2 bases, J lost 5 bases, and 7 bases stayed unmatched. The V gene's germline CDR1 is MNHEY and CDR2 SVGEGT. The CDR3 is CASSYPISGTTGELFF. The CDR3 DNA reads as TGTGCCAGCAGTTACCCTATTAGCGGGACAACCGGGGAGCTGTTTTTT.

This clonotype was seen a handful of times. V usage is TRBV14 and J usage is TRBJ2-1, with D perhaps matching TRBD2 (5 bases). This CDR3 region has 16 residues. V was clipped by 0 bases and J by 12 bases, with 21 bases between them. In germline, CDR1 is SGHDN, CDR2 FVKESK. CDR3 residues: CASSQDSLGLSRGQFF. Here the CDR3 DNA reads TGTGCCAGCAGCCAAGATTCCCTTGGACTGTCTCGCGGGCAGTTCTTC.

This clonotype was found a few times. The chain has TRBV5-5 and TRBJ1-2; 7 nucleotides align to TRBD1. The CDR3 is made up of 17 amino acids. With 4 bases clipped from V and 8 bases from J, the junction kept 20 bases outside the gene matches. Germline V CDR1 and CDR2: SGHKS, YYEKEE (reference sequence). This CDR3 reads CASSRSPGTAILGGYTF. CDR3 nucleotides: TGTGCCAGCAGCAGATCACCCGGGACAGCGATTTTAGGCGGCTACACCTTC.

This clonotype was observed many times. V gene TRBV7-9 combines with J gene TRBJ2-5; D is undetermined. Trimming stripped 5 bases from V and 10 bases from J, with 20 bases between. The CDR3 loop spans 14 amino acids. Per the germline V gene, CDR1 is SEHNR and CDR2 is FQNEAQ (reference sequence). The CDR3 DNA follows: TGTGCCAGCAGCATTTCGGTCCTCCCCCGTGACCAGTACTTC. Translated: CASSISVLPRDQYF.

This clonotype was detected many times. V is TRBV5-1 and J is TRBJ1-1, with 8 bases that match TRBD1. The V gene end was trimmed by 3 bases and the J gene end by 1 base; junction bases not matched to a gene: 2. Germline V gene data show CDR1 as SGHRS and CDR2 as YFSETQ. The CDR3 covers 14 residues. CDR3 in DNA: TGCGCCAGCAGCTCGGGACAGGCGAACACTGAAGCTTTCTTT. Residues: CASSSGQANTEAFF.

This clonotype was counted many times. This chain connects TRBV6-2 or TRBV6-3 to TRBJ1-5; 8 nucleotides align to TRBD1. J lost 6 bases, V lost 0 bases, and 10 bases had no gene match. CDR1 and CDR2 from the germline V gene are MNHEY and SVGEGT. This CDR3 comprises 17 residues. CDR3 nucleotide sequence: TGTGCCAGCAGTTACTCGATCGGCCAGGGGGCCGGTCAGCCCCAGCATTTT. Amino acids: CASSYSIGQGAGQPQHF.

The rearrangement joins TRBV11-2 to TRBJ2-7; 8 nucleotides agree with TRBD1. CDR1 and CDR2 from the germline V gene are SGHAT and FQNNGV. The trim removed 1 base at V and 6 bases at J, leaving 2 bases unmatched. CDR3 length equals 13 residues. CDR3 nucleotide sequence: TGTGCCAGCAGCTTAGCAGGGGGCTTCGAGCAGTACTTC. Protein: CASSLAGGFEQYF.

This clonotype was recorded at least ten times. The chain employs TRBV11-1 and TRBJ2-4, with 8 bases matching TRBD1. Germline V gene data show CDR1 as SGHAT and CDR2 as FQDESV (reference sequence). V lost 6 bases, J lost 8 bases, and 18 bases stayed unmatched. There are 17 residues in the CDR3. In DNA form, the CDR3 reads TGTGCCAGCAGTTTCGGGGGCTCATGGACAGGGAAAGACATTCAGTACTTC. It codes for CASSFGGSWTGKDIQYF.

CDR3 DNA sequence: TGCGCCAGCAGGTCAGGGGGCGAGGGCGAGCAGTACTTC. Amino acids: CASRSGGEGEQYF. The chain has TRBV5-1 and TRBJ2-7, with TRBD1 matching 8 bases. The J segment lost 6 bases and the V segment lost 5 bases, leaving 7 bases of the junction unmatched. Germline V CDR1 and CDR2: SGHRS, YFSETQ. The CDR3 extends over 13 amino acids.

The rearrangement joins TRBV14 to TRBJ2-5, with unresolved D. The germline gives CDR1 SGHDN, CDR2 FVKESK. V shed 4 bases and J shed 4 bases, with 13 bases lying between them. The CDR3 sequence is 14 residues long. CDR3 coding DNA: TGTGCCAGCAGCCCGGTCACGAAAGGAGAGACCCAGTACTTC. This gives the protein CASSPVTKGETQYF.

The chain recombines TRBV3-1 with TRBJ2-1, with no clear D. The germline CDR1 and CDR2 sequences are LGHDT and YNNKEL (reference sequence). Trimming shortened V by 8 bases and J by 8 bases, and 7 bases separated the two germline ends. The CDR3 spans 10 residues. CDR3 region: CASGLDEQFF. In DNA form, the CDR3 reads TGTGCCAGCGGGCTCGATGAGCAGTTCTTC.

This clonotype was recorded at least ten times. The chain has TRBV6-1 and TRBJ2-7, with 7 positions matching TRBD1. The CDR3 totals 13 residues. CDR1 is MNHNS, CDR2 SASEGT, per germline. J lost 12 bases, V lost 3 bases, and 11 bases had no gene match. In DNA, the CDR3 is TGTGCCAGCAGTGATAGGGGGCGCTACCCCCCGTACTTC. Amino acids: CASSDRGRYPPYF.

This chain links TRBV19 with TRBJ1-4, with 8 bases matching TRBD1. J gave up 7 bases and V 4 bases, and 5 bases lay outside the gene matches. In germline, CDR1 is LNHDA, CDR2 SQIVND (reference sequence). CDR3 length: 14 residues. CDR3 nucleotides: TGTGCCAGTAGTACAGGACAGGGCGTTGAAAAACTGTTTTTT. It specifies CASSTGQGVEKLFF.

The chain has TRBV18 and TRBJ1-1; D gene ambiguous. Trimming left V 1 base short and J 0 bases short, with 3 bases between. Germline V CDR1 and CDR2: KGHSH, LQKENI. The CDR3 covers 13 residues. CDR3 amino acids: CASSPQVNTEAFF. The CDR3 region has the DNA TGTGCCAGCTCACCACAGGTGAACACTGAAGCTTTCTTT.